The sequence of this TCR beta chain was determined in a study of cytomegalovirus exposure and HLA in healthy donors. The PCR was carried out with 60 Vbeta primers and 13 Jbeta primers. TCRdb's table, derived via immunoSEQ multiplex PCR, lists solely in-frame clones and lacks some. This repertoire shows about 250,000 clones, 78% found once; its top ten account for more than 0.45%. The CDR3 has 17 amino acids. Germline V lookup: CDR1 MGHRA, CDR2 YSYEKL. With V trimmed by 1 base and J by 3 bases, 8 bases remained unmatched. This clone was detected once. This chain connects TRBV4-1 to TRBJ2-3; 9 bases fit TRBD2. This sequence originates from a boy aged 5-17 years in good health and CMV-seronegative. Input material: PBMCs. The CDR3 coding sequence is TGCGCCAGCAGCCAAGTTCGGTCCAGCGGGAGGACAGATACGCAGTATTTT. Its translation is CASSQVRSSGRTDTQYF.